This T cell receptor (beta chain) came from a study of cytomegalovirus exposure and HLA in healthy donors. Study findings and constraints: Prediction of most subjects' HLA-A and HLA-B alleles by TCR beta sequences was reportedly accurate. One later analysis reportedly identified an Asian-associated ancestry cluster that showed fewer N-insertions than the approximately 600-donor mean.

A note on this clone: The antigen is not known.

The junction had 10 bases not matched to a gene; V was cut back by 0 bases and J by 5 bases. CDR3 length: 18 residues. The germline gives CDR1 MGHRA, CDR2 YSYEKL. 60 Vbeta and 13 Jbeta primers were used in PCR. The repertoire was sequenced with immunoSEQ multiplex PCR; TCRdb's copy has only in-frame clones and lacks some. The table lists roughly 200,000 clones, about 80% of them singletons. The V gene is TRBV4-1, the J gene TRBJ2-3, with 11 nucleotides matching TRBD2. The sample comprised PBMCs. The receptor was isolated from a man aged 40-50 years in good health and CMV-seropositive. CDR3 loop: CASSQDSGLAGGLDTQYF. The DNA of the CDR3 is TGCGCCAGCAGCCAAGACTCGGGGCTAGCGGGGGGTCTAGATACGCAGTATTTT.